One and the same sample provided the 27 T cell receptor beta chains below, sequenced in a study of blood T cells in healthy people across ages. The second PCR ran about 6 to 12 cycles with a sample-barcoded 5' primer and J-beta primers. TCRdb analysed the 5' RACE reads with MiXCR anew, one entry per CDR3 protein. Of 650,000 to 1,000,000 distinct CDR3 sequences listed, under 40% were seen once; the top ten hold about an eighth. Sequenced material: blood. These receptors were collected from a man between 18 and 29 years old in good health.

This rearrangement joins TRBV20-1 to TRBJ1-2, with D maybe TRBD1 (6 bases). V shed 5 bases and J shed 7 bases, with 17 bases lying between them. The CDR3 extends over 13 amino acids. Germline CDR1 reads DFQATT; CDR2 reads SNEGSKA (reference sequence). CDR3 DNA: TGCAGTGCTTCTCGGGCAGGGGTGTGTGGCTACACCTTC. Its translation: CSASRAGVCGYTF.

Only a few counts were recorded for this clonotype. CDR3 residues: CASSQILAGVSYNEQFF. The CDR3 DNA follows: TGCGCCAGCAGCCAGATCCTAGCGGGGGTCTCCTACAATGAGCAGTTCTTC. The rearrangement links TRBV4-1 to TRBJ2-1; TRBD2 matches at 10 bases. The V and J ends lost 3 bases and 0 bases, in that order; junction bases with no gene match: 5. Germline CDR1 MGHRA, CDR2 YSYEKL. The CDR3 is made up of 17 amino acids.

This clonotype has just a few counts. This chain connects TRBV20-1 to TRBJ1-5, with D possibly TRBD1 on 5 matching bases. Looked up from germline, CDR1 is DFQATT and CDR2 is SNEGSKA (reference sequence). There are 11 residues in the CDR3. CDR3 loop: CSARGGQPQHF. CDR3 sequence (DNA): TGCAGCGCCCGGGGGGGTCAGCCCCAGCATTTT.

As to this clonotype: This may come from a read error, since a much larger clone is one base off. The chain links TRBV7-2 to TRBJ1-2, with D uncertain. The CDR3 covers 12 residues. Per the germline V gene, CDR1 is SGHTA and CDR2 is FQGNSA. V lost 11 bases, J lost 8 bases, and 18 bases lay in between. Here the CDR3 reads CAARGSVEGYTF. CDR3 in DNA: TGTGCCGCGAGAGGGAGCGTGGAGGGCTACACCTTC.

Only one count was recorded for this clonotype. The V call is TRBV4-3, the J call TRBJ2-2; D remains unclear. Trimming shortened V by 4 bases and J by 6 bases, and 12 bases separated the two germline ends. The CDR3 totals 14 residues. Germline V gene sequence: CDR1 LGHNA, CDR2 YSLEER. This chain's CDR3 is CASSPGVLAGELFF. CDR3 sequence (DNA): TGCGCCAGCAGCCCCGGCGTCTTAGCCGGGGAGCTGTTTTTT.

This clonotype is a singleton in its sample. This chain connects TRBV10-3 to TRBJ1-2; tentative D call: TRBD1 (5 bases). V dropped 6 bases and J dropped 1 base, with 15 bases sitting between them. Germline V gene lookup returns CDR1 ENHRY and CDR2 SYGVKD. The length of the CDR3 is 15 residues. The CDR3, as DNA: TGTGCCATCAGCGCGACAGAGGCGAATAACTATGGCTACACCTTC. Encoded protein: CAISATEANNYGYTF.

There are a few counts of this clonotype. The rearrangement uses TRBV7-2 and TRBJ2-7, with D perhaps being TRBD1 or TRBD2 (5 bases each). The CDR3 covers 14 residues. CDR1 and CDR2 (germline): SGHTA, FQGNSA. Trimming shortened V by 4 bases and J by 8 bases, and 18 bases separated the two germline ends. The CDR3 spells CASSSTTAAPKQYF. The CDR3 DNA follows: TGTGCCAGCAGCTCGACGACAGCGGCCCCTAAGCAGTACTTC.

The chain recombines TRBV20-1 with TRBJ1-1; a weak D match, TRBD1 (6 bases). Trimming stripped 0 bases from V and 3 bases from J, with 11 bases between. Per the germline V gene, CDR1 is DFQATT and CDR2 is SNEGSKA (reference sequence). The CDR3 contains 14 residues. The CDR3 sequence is CSARDVSGDTEAFF. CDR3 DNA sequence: TGCAGTGCTAGAGATGTTTCAGGGGACACTGAAGCTTTCTTT.

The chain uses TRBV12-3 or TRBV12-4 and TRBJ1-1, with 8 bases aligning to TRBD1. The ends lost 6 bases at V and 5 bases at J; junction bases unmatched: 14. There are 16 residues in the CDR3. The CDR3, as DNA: TGTGCCAGCAGCTCCTCTACCGGGACAGGTAGAACTGAAGCTTTCTTT. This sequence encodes CASSSSTGTGRTEAFF.

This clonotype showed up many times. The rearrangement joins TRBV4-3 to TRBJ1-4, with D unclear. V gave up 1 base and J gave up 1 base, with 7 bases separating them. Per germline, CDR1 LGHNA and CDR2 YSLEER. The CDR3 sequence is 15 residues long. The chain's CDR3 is CASSQVAETNEKLFF. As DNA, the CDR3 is TGCGCCAGCAGCCAAGTGGCAGAAACTAATGAAAAACTGTTTTTT.

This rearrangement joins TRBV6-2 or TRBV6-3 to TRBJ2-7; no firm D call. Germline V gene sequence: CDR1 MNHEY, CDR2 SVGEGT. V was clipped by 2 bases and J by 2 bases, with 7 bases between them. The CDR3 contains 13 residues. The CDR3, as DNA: TGTGCCAGCAGTTACGATGGTCCCTACGAGCAGTACTTC. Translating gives CASSYDGPYEQYF.

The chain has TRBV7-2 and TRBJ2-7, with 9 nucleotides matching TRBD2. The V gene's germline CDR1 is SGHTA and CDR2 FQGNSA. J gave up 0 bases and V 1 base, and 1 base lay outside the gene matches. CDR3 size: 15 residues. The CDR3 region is CASSLEGLASYEQYF. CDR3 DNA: TGTGCCAGCAGCTTAGAGGGACTAGCCTCCTACGAGCAGTACTTC.

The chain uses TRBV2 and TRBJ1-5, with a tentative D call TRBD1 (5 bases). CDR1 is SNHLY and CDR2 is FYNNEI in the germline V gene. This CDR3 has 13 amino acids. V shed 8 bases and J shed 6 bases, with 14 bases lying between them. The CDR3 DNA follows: TGTGCCAGCTGCCCGGGGGGGACTCAGCCCCAGCATTTT. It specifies CASCPGGTQPQHF.

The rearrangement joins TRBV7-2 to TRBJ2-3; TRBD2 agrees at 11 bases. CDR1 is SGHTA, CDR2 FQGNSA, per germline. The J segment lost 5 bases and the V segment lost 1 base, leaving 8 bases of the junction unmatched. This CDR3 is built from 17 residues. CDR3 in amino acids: CASSLVIAGGPRDTQYF. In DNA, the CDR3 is TGTGCCAGCAGCTTAGTGATAGCGGGGGGGCCGAGAGATACGCAGTATTTT.

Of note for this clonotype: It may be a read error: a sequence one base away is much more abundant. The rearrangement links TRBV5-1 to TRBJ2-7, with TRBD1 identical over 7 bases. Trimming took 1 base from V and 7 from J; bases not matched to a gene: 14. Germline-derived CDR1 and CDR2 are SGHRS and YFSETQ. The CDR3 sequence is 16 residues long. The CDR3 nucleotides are TGCGCCAGCAGCTTGTGGGACAGATCTTCCTACAATGAGCAGTACTTC. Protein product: CASSLWDRSSYNEQYF.

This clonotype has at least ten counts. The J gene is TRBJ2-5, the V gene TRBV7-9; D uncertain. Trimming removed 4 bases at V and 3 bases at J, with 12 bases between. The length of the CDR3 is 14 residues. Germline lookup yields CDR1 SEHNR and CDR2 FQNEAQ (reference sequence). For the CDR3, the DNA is TGTGCCAGCAGCTCTCGGAACATAAAAGAGACCCAGTACTTC. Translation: CASSSRNIKETQYF.

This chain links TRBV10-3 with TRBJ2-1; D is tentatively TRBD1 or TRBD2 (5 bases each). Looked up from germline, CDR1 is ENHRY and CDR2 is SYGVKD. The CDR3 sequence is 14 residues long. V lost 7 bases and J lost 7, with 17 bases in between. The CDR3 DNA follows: TGTGCCATCATTAAGAGGGGACGCCTAAATGAGCAGTTCTTC. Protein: CAIIKRGRLNEQFF.

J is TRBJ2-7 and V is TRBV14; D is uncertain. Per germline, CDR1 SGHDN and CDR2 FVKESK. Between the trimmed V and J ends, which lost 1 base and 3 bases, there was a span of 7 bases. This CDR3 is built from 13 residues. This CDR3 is CASSQGPFYEQYF. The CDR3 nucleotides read TGTGCCAGCAGCCAAGGGCCCTTCTACGAGCAGTACTTC.

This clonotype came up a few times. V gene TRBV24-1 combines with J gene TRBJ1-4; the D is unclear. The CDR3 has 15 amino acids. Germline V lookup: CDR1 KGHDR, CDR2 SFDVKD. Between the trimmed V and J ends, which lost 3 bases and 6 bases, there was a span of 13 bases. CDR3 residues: CATSDTPSFHEKLFF. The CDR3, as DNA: TGTGCCACCAGTGATACTCCCTCTTTTCATGAAAAACTGTTTTTT.

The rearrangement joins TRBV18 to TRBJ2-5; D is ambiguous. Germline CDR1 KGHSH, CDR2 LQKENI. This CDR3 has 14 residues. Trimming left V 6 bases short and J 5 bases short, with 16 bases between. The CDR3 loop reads CASSPNPNVETQYF. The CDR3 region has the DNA TGTGCCAGCTCCCCGAACCCGAACGTGGAGACCCAGTACTTC.

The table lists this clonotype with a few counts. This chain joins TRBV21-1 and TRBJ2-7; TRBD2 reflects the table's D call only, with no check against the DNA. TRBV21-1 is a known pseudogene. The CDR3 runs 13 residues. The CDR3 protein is CASSPAIVYEQYF. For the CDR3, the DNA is TGTGCCAGCAGCCCCGCAATAGTTTACGAGCAGTACTTC.

CDR3 region: CASSQDIRGEAFF. In DNA form, the CDR3 reads TGCGCCAGCAGCCAAGATATCAGGGGTGAAGCTTTCTTT. The chain recombines TRBV4-3 with TRBJ1-1, with D perhaps TRBD1 (6 bases). This CDR3 contains 13 residues. The germline V gene encodes CDR1 LGHNA and CDR2 YSLEER. Trimming removed 0 bases from V and 7 bases from J, with 9 bases in between.

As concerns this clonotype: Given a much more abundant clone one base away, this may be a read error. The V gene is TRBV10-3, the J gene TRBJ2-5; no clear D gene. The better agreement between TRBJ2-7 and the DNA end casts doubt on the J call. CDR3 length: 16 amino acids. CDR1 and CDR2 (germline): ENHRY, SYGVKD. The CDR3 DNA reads TGTGCCATCGGTGGATCCGGCAGAGGCCTGGGGAACGAGCAGTACTTC. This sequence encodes CAIGGSGRGLGNEQYF.

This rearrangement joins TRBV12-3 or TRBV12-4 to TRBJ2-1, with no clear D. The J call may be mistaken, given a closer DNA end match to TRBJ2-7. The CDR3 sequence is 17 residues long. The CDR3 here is CASSPTVSLSSYNEQYF. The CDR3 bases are TGTGCCAGCAGCCCTACCGTTTCCCTCAGCTCCTACAATGAGCAGTACTTC.

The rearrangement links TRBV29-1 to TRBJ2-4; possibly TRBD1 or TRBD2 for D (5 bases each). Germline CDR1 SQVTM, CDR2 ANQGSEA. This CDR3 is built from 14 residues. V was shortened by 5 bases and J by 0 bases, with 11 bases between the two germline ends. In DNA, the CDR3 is TGCAGCGTTATCAGGGACGGAGCCAAAAACATTCAGTACTTC. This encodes CSVIRDGAKNIQYF.

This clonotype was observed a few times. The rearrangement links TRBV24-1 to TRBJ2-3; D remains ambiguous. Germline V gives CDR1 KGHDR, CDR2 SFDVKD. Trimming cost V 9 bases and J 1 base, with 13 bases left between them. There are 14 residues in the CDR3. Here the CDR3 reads CATGPDRGTDTQYF. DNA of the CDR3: TGTGCCACCGGACCGGACCGAGGCACAGATACGCAGTATTTT.

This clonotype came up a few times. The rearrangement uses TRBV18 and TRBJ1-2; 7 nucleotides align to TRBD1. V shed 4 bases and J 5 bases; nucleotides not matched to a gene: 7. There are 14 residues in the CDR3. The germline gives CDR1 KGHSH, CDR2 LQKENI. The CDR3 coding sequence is TGTGCCAGCTCACAAATGACAGGGCTTTATGGCTACACCTTC. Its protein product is CASSQMTGLYGYTF.